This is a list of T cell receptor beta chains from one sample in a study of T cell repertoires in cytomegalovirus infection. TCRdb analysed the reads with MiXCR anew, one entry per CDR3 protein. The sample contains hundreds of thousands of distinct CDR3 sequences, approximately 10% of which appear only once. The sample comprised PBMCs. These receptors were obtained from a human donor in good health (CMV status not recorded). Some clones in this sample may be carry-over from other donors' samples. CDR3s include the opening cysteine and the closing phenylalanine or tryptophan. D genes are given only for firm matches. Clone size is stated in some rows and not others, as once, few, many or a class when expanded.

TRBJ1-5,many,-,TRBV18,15,TGTGCCAGCTCACCTGAGGCAGGGGGCAATCAGCCCCAGCATTTT,CASSPEAGGNQPQHF
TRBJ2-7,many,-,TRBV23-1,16,TGCGCCAGCAGTCATCTTGGAGGGGCAAAACCCTACGAGCAGTACTTC,CASSHLGGAKPYEQYF
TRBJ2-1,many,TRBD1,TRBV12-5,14,TGTGCTAGTGTCCAGGGGGCGCCGAGCAATGAGCAGTTCTTC,CASVQGAPSNEQFF
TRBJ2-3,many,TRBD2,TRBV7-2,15,TGTGCCAGCAGCGGAACACTAGCGGTCACAGATACGCAGTATTTT,CASSGTLAVTDTQYF
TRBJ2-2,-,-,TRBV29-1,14,TGCAGCGTTAAAATAGGGGGGTACACCGGGGAGCTGTTTTTT,CSVKIGGYTGELFF
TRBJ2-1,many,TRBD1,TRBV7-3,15,TGTGCCAGCAGCTTAGATGGTACAGGGGGCCATGAGCAGTTCTTC,CASSLDGTGGHEQFF
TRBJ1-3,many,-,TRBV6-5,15,TGTGCCAGCAGTGGGGGGGTCCTCTCTGGAAACACCATATATTTT,CASSGGVLSGNTIYF
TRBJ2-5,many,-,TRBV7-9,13,TGTGCCAGCAGCTTAGTCGAGCGAGAGACCCAGTACTTC,CASSLVERETQYF
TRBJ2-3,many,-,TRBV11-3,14,TGTGCCAGCAGCCCACGGACGGGCCCAGATACGCAGTATTTT,CASSPRTGPDTQYF
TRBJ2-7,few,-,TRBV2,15,TGTGCCAGCAGTGAAGCGCAGGGGTCCAGGGAGGAGCAGTACTTC,CASSEAQGSREEQYF
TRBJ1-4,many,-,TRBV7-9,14,TGTGCCAGCAGCTTCGGACAGATTAATGAAAAACTGTTTTTT,CASSFGQINEKLFF
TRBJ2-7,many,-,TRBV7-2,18,TGTGCCAGCAGCTTGACAGGGAGTGGGCGGACTAGAGCCTACGAGCAGTACTTC,CASSLTGSGRTRAYEQYF
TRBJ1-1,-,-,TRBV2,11,TGTGCCAGCAGTGCGGAAGCTGAAGCTTTCTTT,CASSAEAEAFF
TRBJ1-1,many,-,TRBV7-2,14,TGTGCCAGCAGCTTAGGACCGACATACACTGAAGCTTTCTTT,CASSLGPTYTEAFF
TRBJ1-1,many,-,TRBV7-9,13,TGTGCCAGCAGCCAGACCCGAGACACTGAAGCTTTCTTT,CASSQTRDTEAFF
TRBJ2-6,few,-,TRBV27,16,TGTGCCAGCAGTTGGGACTTAAGCTCTGGGGCCAACGTCCTGACTTTC,CASSWDLSSGANVLTF
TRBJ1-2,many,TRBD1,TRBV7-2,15,TGTGCCAGCAGCCACTCAAGGGGGCTAAGGGATGGCTACACCTTC,CASSHSRGLRDGYTF
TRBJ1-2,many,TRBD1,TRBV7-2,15,TGTGCCAGCAGCTTAGAGATAAAGGGGGCCAATGGCTACACCTTC,CASSLEIKGANGYTF
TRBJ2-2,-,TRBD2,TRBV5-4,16,TGTGCCAGCAGCGCCCCGGGACTAGGGGTCACCGGGGAGCTGTTTTTT,CASSAPGLGVTGELFF
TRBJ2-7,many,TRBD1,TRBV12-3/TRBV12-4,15,TGTGCCAGCAGTTTGGCCGGACAGGGGGCTCACGAGCAGTACTTC,CASSLAGQGAHEQYF
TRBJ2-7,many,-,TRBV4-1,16,TGCGCCAGCAGCCAAGCCCCCGCCCAGGTGGTGTACGAGCAGTACTTC,CASSQAPAQVVYEQYF
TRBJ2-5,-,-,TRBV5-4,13,TGTGCCAGCACCGCTTGGGGGAAAGAGACCCAGTACTTC,CASTAWGKETQYF
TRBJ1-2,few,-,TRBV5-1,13,TGCGCCAGCAGCTTGGGTTGGACGGGGGACTACACCTTC,CASSLGWTGDYTF
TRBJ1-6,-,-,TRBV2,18,TGTGCCAGCAGCGCTGTGCCCACAACGGCGGTAAATAATTCACCCCTCCACTTT,CASSAVPTTAVNNSPLHF
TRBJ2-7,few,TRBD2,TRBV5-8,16,TGTGCCAGCATCCTTGTTGGCGGGGGGTCTCCCTACGAGCAGTACTTC,CASILVGGGSPYEQYF
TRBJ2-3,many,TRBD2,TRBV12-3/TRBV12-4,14,TGTGCCAGCAGTTTGGGACTAGCGGGAGATACGCAGTATTTT,CASSLGLAGDTQYF
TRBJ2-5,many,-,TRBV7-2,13,TGTGCCAGCAGCCCCCGCGAGAGAGAGACCCAGTACTTC,CASSPRERETQYF
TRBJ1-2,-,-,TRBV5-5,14,TGTGCCAGCAGCTCCGAAGGTGGTGGGTATGGCTACACCTTC,CASSSEGGGYGYTF
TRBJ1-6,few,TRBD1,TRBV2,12,TGTGCCACCCACAGGGGTCATTCACCCCTCCACTTT,CATHRGHSPLHF
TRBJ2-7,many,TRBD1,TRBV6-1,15,TGTGCCAGCGGACAACCCGGGACAGGGGGCGAGGAGCAGTACTTC,CASGQPGTGGEEQYF
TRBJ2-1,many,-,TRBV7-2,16,TGTGCCAGCAGCTTAACCGGGACGGTGACCTACAATGAGCAGTTCTTC,CASSLTGTVTYNEQFF
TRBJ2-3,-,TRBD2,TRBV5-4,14,TGTGCCAGCAGTACCCAGCGGGGATCGGATACGCAGTATTTT,CASSTQRGSDTQYF
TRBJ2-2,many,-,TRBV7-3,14,TGTGCCAGCAGCCCCTTTGACCTGACCGGGGAGCTGTTTTTT,CASSPFDLTGELFF
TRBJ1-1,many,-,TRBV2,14,TGTGCCAGCAGTGGTACAACAGGACTCCATGAAGCTTTCTTT,CASSGTTGLHEAFF
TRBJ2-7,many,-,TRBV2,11,TGTGCCAGCACCGGGTACTACGAGCAGTACTTC,CASTGYYEQYF
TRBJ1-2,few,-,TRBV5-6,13,TGTGCCAGCAGGCTGGGACATAACTATGGCTACACCTTC,CASRLGHNYGYTF
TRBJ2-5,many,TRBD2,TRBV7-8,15,TGTGCCAGCAGCTCCCCGGGGGGGTACCAAGAGACCCAGTACTTC,CASSSPGGYQETQYF
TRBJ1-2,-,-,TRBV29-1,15,TGCAGCGTTGGACAGCCTACTACCCTTAACTATGGCTACACCTTC,CSVGQPTTLNYGYTF
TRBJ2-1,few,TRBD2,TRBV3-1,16,TGTGCCAGCAGCCCTCCGGGACTAGCGGGACTAAATGAGCAGTTCTTC,CASSPPGLAGLNEQFF
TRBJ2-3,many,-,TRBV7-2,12,TGTGCCAGCAGCTTAGATATAGATACGCAGTATTTT,CASSLDIDTQYF
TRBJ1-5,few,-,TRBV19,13,TGTGCCAGTAGTATGGGGCGAAATCAGCCCCAGCATTTT,CASSMGRNQPQHF
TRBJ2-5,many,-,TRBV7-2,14,TGTGCCAGCTCCTACCAGGGATACCAAGAGACCCAGTACTTC,CASSYQGYQETQYF
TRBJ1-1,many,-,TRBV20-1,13,TGCAGTGCTATGGGTCCCCGCCGGACTGAAGCTTTCTTT,CSAMGPRRTEAFF
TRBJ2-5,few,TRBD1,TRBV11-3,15,TGTGCCAGCAGCGTCGGGACAGGGGGCCAAGAGACCCAGTACTTC,CASSVGTGGQETQYF
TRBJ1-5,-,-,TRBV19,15,TGTGCCAGTAGTATGGGAGCACTCACAGATCAGCCCCAGCATTTT,CASSMGALTDQPQHF
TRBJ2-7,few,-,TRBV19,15,TGTGCCAGTAGTATAGTCCGGCAGGGGTCCTACGAGCAGTACTTC,CASSIVRQGSYEQYF
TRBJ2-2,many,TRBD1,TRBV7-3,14,TGTGCCAGCAGAAAGGGGGCGAGCACCGGGGAGCTGTTTTTT,CASRKGASTGELFF
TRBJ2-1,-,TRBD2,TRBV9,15,TGTGCCAGCAACGAACTAGCGGGGAACAACAATGAGCAGTTCTTC,CASNELAGNNNEQFF
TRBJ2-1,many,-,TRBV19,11,TGTGCCATCGCGGACCGGGACCAGCAGTTCTTC,CAIADRDQQFF
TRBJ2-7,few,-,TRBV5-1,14,TGCGCCAGCAGCCCGGCGGGACGGACTTACGAGCAGTACTTC,CASSPAGRTYEQYF
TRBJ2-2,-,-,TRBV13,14,TGTGCCAGCAGCTCACAAGAAAACACCGGGGAGCTGTTTTTT,CASSSQENTGELFF